The sequence of this TCR beta chain was determined in a study of T cells in Graves' hyperthyroidism and ophthalmopathy. The TCR beta CDR3 regions underwent amplification using RNA transcripts as the source. First-round RT-PCR with HTBI primers amplified the TCR CDR3 region. Each CDR3 protein gets one entry after TCRdb re-called the multiplex PCR reads with MiXCR. The sample has hundreds of thousands of distinct CDR3 sequences, 45% seen once. Losses at the gene ends were 3 bases for V and 5 bases for J; bases not matched to a gene: 12. The CDR3 totals 16 residues. Germline V gives CDR1 DFQATT, CDR2 SNEGSKA (reference sequence).

This rearrangement joins TRBV20-1 to TRBJ2-5; 10 bases are shared with TRBD1. The TCR sequence derives from an adult man with Graves' disease, either hyperthyroidism or ophthalmopathy (not recorded which). The sequencing sample was made of peripheral blood or thyroid tissue (not recorded which). The CDR3 coding sequence is TGCAGTGCTAGGAAAAAGGGACAGGGGCATTGGGAGACCCAGTACTTC. The encoded protein is CSARKKGQGHWETQYF.